Listed below are T cell receptor beta chains from one sample, sequenced in a study of cytomegalovirus exposure and HLA in healthy donors. Method: immunoSEQ multiplex PCR; TCRdb's copy keeps in-frame clones and lacks some. The table records some 200,000 clones, around 86% of them present only once. Sequenced sample: PBMCs. The receptor set was obtained from a woman between 40 and 55 years old in good health and CMV-seronegative. The CDR3 runs from the conserved cysteine through the conserved F or W. Each record gives: J gene, D gene, V gene, clone size, CDR3 DNA, CDR3 protein. The D gene is left open where the match is weak. Only some rows state a clone size, as once, few, many or a class for expanded clones.

J: TRBJ1-1; D: .; V: TRBV9; size: .; DNA: TGTGCCAGCAGCGTAGGTGTTGGGCCTGAAGCTTTCTTT; CDR3: CASSVGVGPEAFF
J: TRBJ2-2; D: .; V: TRBV5-1; size: .; DNA: TGCGCCAGCAGCCGGGGTGCCAGGGGATCGGACACCGGGGCGCTGTTTTTT; CDR3: CASSRGARGSDTGALFF
J: TRBJ2-7; D: TRBD2; V: TRBV10-2; size: .; DNA: TGCGCCAGCAGTGAGTCGGGACTAGTATTGTACGAGCAGTACTTC; CDR3: CASSESGLVLYEQYF
J: TRBJ2-7; D: TRBD1; V: TRBV7-9; size: .; DNA: TGTGCCAGCAGCTTAGGGAACAGGGGCGACAGCGAGCAGTACTTC; CDR3: CASSLGNRGDSEQYF
J: TRBJ2-1; D: TRBD1; V: TRBV27; size: .; DNA: TGTGCCAGCAGGCCGGGACAGTCCCGAGGCAATGAGCAGTTCTTC; CDR3: CASRPGQSRGNEQFF
J: TRBJ1-1; D: .; V: TRBV7-2; size: .; DNA: TGTGCCAGCAGCACGAGCGGGACGAGGGGTCCTGAAGCTTTCTTT; CDR3: CASSTSGTRGPEAFF
J: TRBJ2-5; D: TRBD2; V: TRBV4-1; size: .; DNA: TGCGCCAGCAGCCAAGGGCGGGAGCTGAAAGCAACCCAGTACTTC; CDR3: CASSQGRELKATQYF
J: TRBJ2-2; D: .; V: TRBV21-1; size: .; DNA: TGTGCCAGCAGCAAGACCCCTCCGGGACTAGCGGGAACTGAATGCTTAAGGGAGCTGTTTTTT; CDR3: CASSKTPPGLAGTECLRELFF
J: TRBJ2-2; D: .; V: TRBV25-1; size: .; DNA: TGTGCCAGCAGTGAGTCTTTCTACGGGGGTACCACCGGGGAGCTGTTTTTT; CDR3: CASSESFYGGTTGELFF
J: TRBJ2-6; D: TRBD1; V: TRBV7-8; size: .; DNA: TGTGCCAGCAGCTTACCTCAGGACAGGCCGAGCTCTGGGGCCAACGTCCTGACTTTC; CDR3: CASSLPQDRPSSGANVLTF
J: TRBJ2-1; D: TRBD2; V: TRBV4-2; size: .; DNA: TGTGCCAGCAGCCCTCGGGTTAGCGGGAGTTTCTCCCCCAATGAGCAGTTCTTC; CDR3: CASSPRVSGSFSPNEQFF
J: TRBJ2-3; D: .; V: TRBV5-1; size: .; DNA: TGCGCCAGCAGCCCTGGAGTGGGGGGAGATACGCAGTATTTT; CDR3: CASSPGVGGDTQYF
J: TRBJ2-5; D: TRBD2; V: TRBV7-2; size: once; DNA: TGTGCCAGCAGCCGAGCGGGGTGGGGGGAGACCCAGTACTTC; CDR3: CASSRAGWGETQYF
J: TRBJ1-4; D: TRBD1; V: TRBV6-1; size: .; DNA: TGTGCCAGCAGTGGGTCGAGGACAGGGGCCGATAATGAAAAACTGTTTTTT; CDR3: CASSGSRTGADNEKLFF
J: TRBJ1-1; D: .; V: TRBV6-6; size: .; DNA: TGTGCCAGCATTGGGAGGAACACTGAAGCTTTCTTT; CDR3: CASIGRNTEAFF
J: TRBJ2-5; D: .; V: TRBV2; size: .; DNA: TGTGCCAGCAGTGTTCTACAGGATGAGACCCAGTACTTC; CDR3: CASSVLQDETQYF
J: TRBJ2-1; D: TRBD2; V: TRBV27; size: .; DNA: TGTGCCAGCAGGCAACTAGCGGACTACAATGAGCAGTTCTTC; CDR3: CASRQLADYNEQFF
J: TRBJ1-2; D: .; V: TRBV30; size: .; DNA: TGTGCCTGGAGCGCGGGGCTCTATGGCTACACCTTC; CDR3: CAWSAGLYGYTF
J: TRBJ1-4; D: .; V: TRBV5-1; size: .; DNA: TGCGCCAGCAGCTTGGGCGGGGAAGCAGAAAAACTGTTTTTT; CDR3: CASSLGGEAEKLFF
J: TRBJ2-3; D: TRBD1; V: TRBV5-1; size: few; DNA: TGCGCCAGCAGCCCGGGACAGGCCTCCACAGATACGCAGTATTTT; CDR3: CASSPGQASTDTQYF
J: TRBJ1-2; D: TRBD1; V: TRBV19; size: few; DNA: TGTGCCAGTAGTCCGACCGGGACAGGGGCCTTAAACTATGGCTACACCTTC; CDR3: CASSPTGTGALNYGYTF
J: TRBJ2-2; D: .; V: TRBV5-1; size: .; DNA: TGCGCCAGCAGCCCCGGGGGGAACACCGGGGAGCTGTTTTTT; CDR3: CASSPGGNTGELFF
J: TRBJ1-5; D: .; V: TRBV18; size: few; DNA: TGTGCCAGCTCACCAGTTTCCCCGGTGGGGGGATATAGCAATCAGCCCCAGCATTTT; CDR3: CASSPVSPVGGYSNQPQHF
J: TRBJ2-1; D: .; V: TRBV9; size: .; DNA: TGTGCCAGCAGCGTAACCGCAGGGTCAGAGCAGTTCTTC; CDR3: CASSVTAGSEQFF
J: TRBJ1-3; D: .; V: TRBV19; size: once; DNA: TGTGCCAGTAGTCCTCTCGCTCCAGGGTCTACGTGGGGAAACACCATATATTTT; CDR3: CASSPLAPGSTWGNTIYF
J: TRBJ2-7; D: TRBD2; V: TRBV15; size: .; DNA: TGTGCCACCAGCGCCGGGACTAGCGCCGCCTACGAGCAGTACTTC; CDR3: CATSAGTSAAYEQYF
J: TRBJ1-3; D: TRBD1; V: TRBV10-3; size: .; DNA: TGTGCCATCAGCCTGTTGGGGGGACAGGGAGGAAACACCATATATTTT; CDR3: CAISLLGGQGGNTIYF
J: TRBJ2-7; D: TRBD2; V: TRBV4-2; size: .; DNA: TGTGCCAGCAGCCAGGCGGGAGAGGACTACGAGCAGTACTTC; CDR3: CASSQAGEDYEQYF
J: TRBJ1-5; D: TRBD1; V: TRBV6-1; size: few; DNA: TGTGCCAGCAGTAGACAGGGCTATAGCAATCAGCCCCAGCATTTT; CDR3: CASSRQGYSNQPQHF